A selection of T cell receptor beta chains follows, all from one sample in a study of CD8+ T cells in alopecia areata. TCRdb keeps only in-frame clones here, not all; method: immunoSEQ multiplex PCR. The table has some 200,000 clones, around 58% seen once; the top ten hold over 9.5%. Sequencing used CD8+ T cells sorted from blood, obtained at week 24, from a patient treated with tofacitinib. These receptors all stem from a human donor with alopecia areata. Both conserved end residues are part of each CDR3. The D gene is left open where the match is weak. Only part of the rows carry a size: once, few, many, or a class if the clone is expanded.

CDR3 DNA	CDR3 protein	J gene	clone size	V gene	D gene
TGTGCCAGCAGCTTATCCCCTAGCGGGGGGTCCAATGAGCAGTTCTTC	CASSLSPSGGSNEQFF	TRBJ2-1	few	TRBV7-2	TRBD2
TGCAGCGTTGAAGGCGGAACGGGGTCTCAAGAGACCCAGTACTTC	CSVEGGTGSQETQYF	TRBJ2-5	few	TRBV29-1	.
TGTGCCAGCAGCCCCGGAGAGACCCAGTACTTC	CASSPGETQYF	TRBJ2-5	.	TRBV5-6	.
TGTGCCTGGGCCGGAGAGGTGTACGAGCAGTACTTC	CAWAGEVYEQYF	TRBJ2-7	.	TRBV30	.
TGTGCCTGGAGTTCGGGACAGGGGAGGGAGACCCAGTACTTC	CAWSSGQGRETQYF	TRBJ2-5	.	TRBV30	TRBD1
TGCGCCAGCAGCTTCGCCGGGGAGCTGTTTTTT	CASSFAGELFF	TRBJ2-2	.	TRBV5-1	.
TGTGCCAGCAGTTATCCCGGTCAGGCTACGCAGTATTTT	CASSYPGQATQYF	TRBJ2-3	.	TRBV11-2	.
TGCAGCGTTGATGTACCTGAGAGCTCTGGAAACACCATATATTTT	CSVDVPESSGNTIYF	TRBJ1-3	few	TRBV29-1	.
TGCGCCAGCAGCCAAACTTCTGAAACTTTCTTT	CASSQTSETFF	TRBJ1-1	.	TRBV4-1	.
TGCAGCGTACCCGTTGCGACGGGGGGGATAGCTGGGCAGTACTTC	CSVPVATGGIAGQYF	TRBJ2-7	few	TRBV29-1	TRBD2
TGTGCCAGCAGCTTAGGATCTCCCCAAGAGACCCAGTACTTC	CASSLGSPQETQYF	TRBJ2-5	.	TRBV7-7	.
TGTGCTAGTGGTTTGCCTGACACCTACGAGCAGTACTTC	CASGLPDTYEQYF	TRBJ2-7	.	TRBV12-5	.
TGTGCCAGTAAGACATCCCTAGCCAAAAACATTCAGTACTTC	CASKTSLAKNIQYF	TRBJ2-4	.	TRBV13	.
TGTGCCAGTAGTGTAGCGGCCTCTTCCTACGAGCAGTACTTC	CASSVAASSYEQYF	TRBJ2-7	.	TRBV19	.
TGTGCTAGCAGCTTGGGGACAGCCCCTCGTAGCGAGCAGTACTTC	CASSLGTAPRSEQYF	TRBJ2-7	.	TRBV7-7	TRBD1
TGTGCCTACAGACAGCTTAACTATGGCTACACCTTC	CAYRQLNYGYTF	TRBJ1-2	.	TRBV30	.
TGTGCCTGGGAGGAGGACGGGAGCAATCAGCCCCAGCATTTT	CAWEEDGSNQPQHF	TRBJ1-5	once	TRBV30	.
TGTGCCAGCAGCTCTAGCGGGGGGGCCTACAATGAGCAGTTCTTC	CASSSSGGAYNEQFF	TRBJ2-1	.	TRBV7-9	TRBD2
TGCAGCGCCGCCGTTGGGGTGAGCGACGAGCAGTACTTC	CSAAVGVSDEQYF	TRBJ2-7	.	TRBV29-1	.
TGTGCCAGCAGCTTAGAGGGACATGGCTACACCTTC	CASSLEGHGYTF	TRBJ1-2	.	TRBV7-8	.
TGTGCCAGCAGTCCGACAGGTTTTAGCACAGATACGCAGTATTTT	CASSPTGFSTDTQYF	TRBJ2-3	.	TRBV6-6	.
TGTGCCTGGAGCGTAGGGGGGGGCAGGAATGAGCAGTTCTTC	CAWSVGGGRNEQFF	TRBJ2-1	.	TRBV30	.
TGCGCCAGCAGCGCCGACCCGGGACAGGGGTATGAAAAACTGTTTTTT	CASSADPGQGYEKLFF	TRBJ1-4	few	TRBV5-1	TRBD1
TGTGCCAGCAGCGTAGATAGGGGAGCCAAAAACATTCAGTACTTC	CASSVDRGAKNIQYF	TRBJ2-4	.	TRBV9	.
TGCGCCAGCAGCCACCCCGGGTATTCGAACACTGAAGCTTTCTTT	CASSHPGYSNTEAFF	TRBJ1-1	.	TRBV5-1	.
TGTGCCACCAGCAGAGATGGGCCACGCACAGATACGCAGTATTTT	CATSRDGPRTDTQYF	TRBJ2-3	few	TRBV15	.
TGTGCCAGCAGTTACTCATCAGGGATCACTGAAGCTTTCTTT	CASSYSSGITEAFF	TRBJ1-1	.	TRBV6-6	.
TGTGCCAGTAGTATTTCAGGGGTTGAAGCTTTCTTT	CASSISGVEAFF	TRBJ1-1	.	TRBV19	.
TGTGCCTGGAGCGGGACAGGGGAAGGCTACACCTTC	CAWSGTGEGYTF	TRBJ1-2	.	TRBV30	TRBD1
TGTGCCAGCAGTGAATGGACAGCAAGCCGCTATGGCTACACCTTC	CASSEWTASRYGYTF	TRBJ1-2	.	TRBV2	.
TGTGCCAGCAGCCCAACGGAATACTTAGCCAAAAACATTCAGTACTTC	CASSPTEYLAKNIQYF	TRBJ2-4	.	TRBV7-4	.
TGTGCCAGCAGTGACTCGAGGACTAGCGTGTCAACAGATACGCAGTATTTT	CASSDSRTSVSTDTQYF	TRBJ2-3	.	TRBV6-4	TRBD2
TGCGCCAGCAGCTGGCGGGACACGAACGCCTACGAGCAGTACTTC	CASSWRDTNAYEQYF	TRBJ2-7	once	TRBV4-1	.
TGTGCCAGCAGTGAGCCGGACAGGGTCTCCTACGAGCAGTACTTC	CASSEPDRVSYEQYF	TRBJ2-7	few	TRBV2	TRBD1
TGTGCCAGCAGTTATTGGTCCGGGGCCAAAAACATTCAGTACTTC	CASSYWSGAKNIQYF	TRBJ2-4	few	TRBV6-5	.
TGCAGCGCCTTCCTATCAGTGGGACACCACTATGGCTACACCTTC	CSAFLSVGHHYGYTF	TRBJ1-2	.	TRBV29-1	.
TGTGCCAGTAGTATCCAGACTGAAGCTTTCTTT	CASSIQTEAFF	TRBJ1-1	.	TRBV19	.
TGTGCCAGCAGCTTACGGGGGACAGGGGCTATCATCACTGAAGCTTTCTTT	CASSLRGTGAIITEAFF	TRBJ1-1	few	TRBV7-6	TRBD1
TGCGCCAGCAGCCCCGGGGGCCAAGAGACCCAGTACTTC	CASSPGGQETQYF	TRBJ2-5	once	TRBV4-1	.
TGTGCCACCAGGGAGGACAGGGATGGAAAGTCACCCCTCCACTTT	CATREDRDGKSPLHF	TRBJ1-6	few	TRBV15	TRBD1
TGCAGCGCGGGATCCGGGGCCAACGTCCTGACTTTC	CSAGSGANVLTF	TRBJ2-6	.	TRBV29-1	.
TGCGCCAGCAGCTTGTATGGCGGGGACACCATATATTTT	CASSLYGGDTIYF	TRBJ1-3	.	TRBV5-1	.
TGCGCCAGCAGCTTGGGACAGGGGCCCTCCTACGAGCAGTACTTC	CASSLGQGPSYEQYF	TRBJ2-7	.	TRBV5-1	TRBD1
TGTGCCAGCAGCCCGCTCACCGGGGAGCTGTTTTTT	CASSPLTGELFF	TRBJ2-2	.	TRBV14	.
TGTGCCAGCAGCTGGGACAGGGGGTCGAAAGCTTTCTTT	CASSWDRGSKAFF	TRBJ1-1	.	TRBV7-9	TRBD1
TGTGCCAGCAGCTTAGGTCCCGGGACAGGGACTGAGCAGTTCTTC	CASSLGPGTGTEQFF	TRBJ2-1	.	TRBV11-2	TRBD1
TGTGCCAGCAGCTTAGGCGGACAGTACAATGAGCAGTTCTTC	CASSLGGQYNEQFF	TRBJ2-1	.	TRBV7-6	.
TGTGCCAGCAGCTTAGGGAGGGTTACTGAAGCTTTCTTT	CASSLGRVTEAFF	TRBJ1-1	.	TRBV13	.
TGCGCCAGCAGCTTGGTACATTTCCAAGAGACCCAGTACTTC	CASSLVHFQETQYF	TRBJ2-5	.	TRBV5-1	.
TGTGCCAGCTCACGGGTTCCAGGGACTGAAGCTTTCTTT	CASSRVPGTEAFF	TRBJ1-1	.	TRBV18	.
TGTGCCAGCGGGGACATCCTCCAAACCGGGGAGCTGTTTTTT	CASGDILQTGELFF	TRBJ2-2	.	TRBV2	.
TGTGCCAGCTCACCGGCGGAGGCCGGGTACAATGAGCAGTTCTTC	CASSPAEAGYNEQFF	TRBJ2-1	.	TRBV18	.
TGTGCCAGCACCGAGGCCGGGGAGCTGTTTTTT	CASTEAGELFF	TRBJ2-2	.	TRBV25-1	.
TGTGCCAGCAGTGGCGGGGGACTCGTCGACGAGCAGTACTTC	CASSGGGLVDEQYF	TRBJ2-7	once	TRBV2	TRBD2
TGTGCCAGCAGGGCTAGGACGACCAACACTGAAGCTTTCTTT	CASRARTTNTEAFF	TRBJ1-1	.	TRBV6-1	.